The present TCR beta chain was sequenced within a study of CXCR3-negative and CXCR3-positive naive CD8 T cells. General study results and limits: TRB CDR3s were more hydrophobic in CXCR3-positive than in CXCR3-negative naive cells. Whereas memory cells differed, naive CXCR3-negative and CXCR3-positive cells shared similar TRBV-TRBJ usage.

In the case of this clonotype: The antigen is undetermined.

Germline V gene lookup returns CDR1 SQVTM and CDR2 ANQGSEA. CDR3 length equals 13 residues. Each TRB cDNA library was prepared by 5' RACE (with UMI labels). TCRdb processed the 5' RACE reads again and assigns one entry to each CDR3 protein, with no DNA. This sample's clone table lists some 100,000 distinct CDR3 sequences. V gene TRBV29-1 combines with J gene TRBJ2-3. This receptor was identified in a human donor in good health. Some clones in this sample may be carry-over from other donors' samples. The material sequenced was naive CXCR3+ CD8+ T cells from blood. Subset indicated: CD45RO-CCR7+CD27+CD95- naive CD8+ T cells expressing CXCR3 (TNR3+). This CDR3 reads CSVEASGSDTQYF.